The clone carrying this T cell receptor (beta chain) was recorded at least ten times. This record belongs to a study of identical twins. J was trimmed by 10 bases and V by 2 bases; bases with no gene match: 8. This CDR3 is 15 amino acids long. TCRdb fed the 5' RACE reads into MiXCR, producing one record per CDR3 protein. The profile shows about 460,000 distinct CDR3 sequences, approximately 14% of them singletons. Another study also made use of these data, one on yellow fever vaccine responses in identical twins.

The J gene is TRBJ2-3, the V gene TRBV12-3 or TRBV12-4, with TRBD2 matching over 11 bases. This sequence was found in a woman aged 18-29 years in good health. What was sequenced was CD4+ T cells sorted from blood. The CDR3 nucleotides are TGTGCCAGCAGTTTAACGACTAGCGGGGCCCCTGCGCAGTATTTT. Encoded protein: CASSLTTSGAPAQYF.